This T cell receptor (beta chain) is drawn from a study of T-cell reconstitution after alpha-beta-depleted transplantation in children. Overall study results and limits: Counts and diversity of T cells one year after transplant came mostly from newly produced T cells. Alpha-beta T cells present about two months after transplant were reported to originate from several hundred expanded graft clones. In some patients, recipient T cells and intrathymic progenitors surviving conditioning explained high day-60 diversity.

Preparation of the TCRbeta library involved a method that used unique molecular identifiers. TCRdb reanalysed the PCR reads using MiXCR and keeps one entry per CDR3 protein. The table records about 580,000 distinct CDR3 sequences, around 27% of them present only once. The CDR3 consists of 14 residues. V lost 3 bases and J lost 2; bases outside the gene matches: 3. CDR1 and CDR2 (germline): SGHVS, FNYEAQ. Note on this clonotype: Its specificity is not known.

The specimen comprised PBMCs, sampled before TCRalphabeta/CD19-depleted stem cell transplant. This chain links TRBV7-6 with TRBJ2-7; 8 bases line up with TRBD2. The TCR comes from a boy less than two years old with Wiskott-Aldrich syndrome, due to receive a stem cell transplant. The CDR3: CASSLTSEPYEQYF. DNA for the CDR3: TGTGCCAGCAGCTTGACTAGCGAACCCTACGAGCAGTACTTC.